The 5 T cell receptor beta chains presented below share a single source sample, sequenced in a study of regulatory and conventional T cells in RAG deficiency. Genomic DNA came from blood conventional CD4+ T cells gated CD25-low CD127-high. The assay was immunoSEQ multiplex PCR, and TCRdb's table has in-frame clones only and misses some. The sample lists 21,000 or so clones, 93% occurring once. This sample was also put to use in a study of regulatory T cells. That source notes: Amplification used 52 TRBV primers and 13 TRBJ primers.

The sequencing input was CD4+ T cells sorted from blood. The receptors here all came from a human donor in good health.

The CDR3 here is CSVSYGLGNTIYF. As DNA, the CDR3 is TGCAGCGTCTCCTATGGGCTAGGAAACACCATATATTTT. The V call is TRBV29-1, the J call TRBJ1-3; D is unresolved. Germline V gene lookup returns CDR1 SQVTM and CDR2 ANQGSEA. The CDR3 loop spans 13 amino acids. Trimming removed 6 bases at V and 4 bases at J, with 13 bases between. Combining the CDR3 with reference TRBV29-1 and TRBJ1-3 gives the whole variable domain SAVISQKPSRDICQRGTSLTIQCQVDSQVTMMFWYRQQPGQSLTLIATANQGSEATYESGFVIDKFPISRPNLTFSTLTVSNMSPEDSSIYLCSVSYGLGNTIYFGEGSWLTVV.

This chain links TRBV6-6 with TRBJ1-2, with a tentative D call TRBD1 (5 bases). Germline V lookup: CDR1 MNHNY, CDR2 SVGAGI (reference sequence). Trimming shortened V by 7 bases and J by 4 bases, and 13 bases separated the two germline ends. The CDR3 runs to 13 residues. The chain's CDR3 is CASKGLPPYGYTF. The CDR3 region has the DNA TGTGCCAGCAAGGGACTGCCCCCCTATGGCTACACCTTC.

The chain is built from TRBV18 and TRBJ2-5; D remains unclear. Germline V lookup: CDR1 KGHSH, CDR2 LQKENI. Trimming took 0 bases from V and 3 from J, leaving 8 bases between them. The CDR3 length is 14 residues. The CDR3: CASSPPVGKETQYF. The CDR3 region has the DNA TGTGCCAGCTCACCACCGGTCGGAAAAGAGACCCAGTACTTC.

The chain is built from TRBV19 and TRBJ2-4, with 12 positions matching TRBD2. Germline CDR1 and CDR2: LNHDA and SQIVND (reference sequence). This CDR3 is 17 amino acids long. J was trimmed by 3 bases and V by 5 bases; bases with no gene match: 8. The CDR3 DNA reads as TGTGCCAGTAGTCCCACTAGCGGGGGGACCTACAAAAACATTCAGTACTTC. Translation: CASSPTSGGTYKNIQYF.

The DNA for the CDR3 is TGCGCCAGCAGCTTGGACAGTTACAATCAGCCCCAGCATTTT. Translating gives CASSLDSYNQPQHF. The chain has TRBV5-1 and TRBJ1-5; no reliable D call. The germline V gene encodes CDR1 SGHRS and CDR2 YFSETQ. The CDR3 is made up of 14 amino acids. The ends were cut back, 0 bases at V and 3 bases at J, with 7 bases in the middle.